The present entry profiles one TCR beta chain with its context. There is no known antigen for this receptor. The input lacks base qualities; no much larger clone sits a single base away. This specimen comes from a study of cytomegalovirus exposure and HLA in healthy donors (dated by TCRdb to the late 2010s). For the study in its entirety: According to an earlier analysis of several hundred of the donors, 200 million or so T cells yielded over 90 million unique TCR beta sequences and roughly 280 Gb of sequence data. An early release that covered fewer than 750 HLA-typed donors contained around 300 gigabases of sequencing data and around 80 million unique TCR sequences. Of the 300 to 450 genotyped donors, approximately 82% fell in the genetic ancestry cluster associated with self-reported Caucasian donors. The study aimed to test whether signatures of past pathogen exposure could be identified by cataloging public T cell receptors. The T cell repertoires of several hundred subjects were profiled by immunosequencing and related to cytomegalovirus serostatus. Along with the roughly 670-subject first cohort, a separate validation cohort of roughly 110 different subjects was used. To predict cytomegalovirus infection status, the study combined high-throughput TCR immunosequencing, statistical association of individual TCRs with disease status, and machine learning. To study patterns of TCR occurrence, a later analysis re-analyzed previously published TCR beta repertoires from 650 to 750 donors and added high-resolution HLA genotyping. Rather than using new phenotypic data, the later analysis identified candidate immune exposures from TCR beta sequences and from how often those sequences occurred across donors. An earlier analysis of 587 of the donors used high-throughput TCR beta sequencing to judge whether each TCR beta V gene segment behaved as functional or pseudogenic. Alongside the repertoire data, information on donor age, sex, ethnicity and CMV serostatus was compiled. In a later genetic analysis, genome-wide SNP genotypes for about 55% of the roughly 670 donors were used, and that subset was treated as a discovery cohort. All discovery cohort repertoires had been generated on a single sequencing platform. Class I and class II HLA loci were covered by the typing at four-digit resolution. Typing coverage differed by locus: A, B, C, DRB1 and DQB1 were typed in about 620-640 donors, DQA1 in 522, DPA1 in some 570, and DPB1 in around 490. Because of strong linkage in the cohort, roughly five DR-DQ haplotypes were treated as single units for association and clustering. On average, about 200,000 unique TCR beta nucleotide sequences were sequenced per donor among about 400 genotyped donors of the cohort, with roughly a sixth of those sequences being non-productive. What the research found in general, with its limitations: In an earlier analysis of fewer than 750 of the donors, most TCR beta V segments were observed in productive rearrangements about 90% or about 30% of the time, broadly matching IMGT annotations. The cohort was sequenced for TCR beta chains only, and without alpha or paired-chain data the features that could be detected were limited. In a later analysis, TCR association rates were found to vary across HLA loci, with the most associated TCRs seen for DRB1 alleles and the fewest for HLA-C alleles. Assigning TCR associations to individual alleles was difficult when HLA alleles, especially DR and DQ, strongly co-occurred. Several of the top co-occurrence clusters appeared to be linked to parvovirus B19, influenza, CMV and Epstein-Barr virus, according to a later analysis. In a later analysis, most CMV-associated TCR beta chains were found to appear HLA-restricted, with HLA associations seemingly driven largely by CMV exposure. According to a later genetic analysis, donors in an Asian-associated ancestry cluster had fewer N-insertions in productive TCRs than the roughly 670-donor mean. Immune exposure information for the cohort was limited to CMV serostatus. In vitro tests confirmed that a few of the cytomegalovirus-associated TCR beta chains recognize cytomegalovirus antigens. It was suggested by the authors that the approach could potentially be generalized to other disease states and immunological phenotypes. In the study, around 150 TCR beta chains were listed as associated with cytomegalovirus. Correlated functional status among segregating V segments might reflect linkage disequilibrium, but an unknown experimental factor could not be ruled out. Most TCR sequences were observed very rarely across donors, whereas some public TCRs were present in many individuals. In both the original and validation cohorts, the classifier was reported to diagnose cytomegalovirus status with high specificity and sensitivity. Because some donors lacked HLA typing at each locus, the association tests relied only on the typed subset. Compared with equally common non-associated chains, HLA-associated TCR beta chains in a later analysis were more clonally expanded and had lower generation probabilities. A later genetic analysis associated a missense DCLRE1C variant with V-gene and J-gene trimming of TCR beta chains, and an independent cohort replicated the association. Presence/absence analyses assumed roughly uniform sequencing depth across donors, an assumption that may not hold. Because counts were too low, some 17 rarely observed V segments, including chromosome 9 orphons, were left out of the earlier analysis of 500 to 650 of the donors. A further reported finding was that TCR beta sequences accurately predicted the HLA-A and HLA-B alleles for most subjects in the first cohort. A later analysis associated 15,000 or so TCR beta sequences with specific HLA alleles at a false discovery rate of 0.05. A cluster of highly shared sequence variants was judged likely to represent a technical artifact of the sequencing pipeline.

Receptors were amplified or captured by the immunoSEQ multiplex PCR assay. The multiplex PCR relied on a mix of 60 forward primers for TCR Vbeta segments and 13 reverse primers for TCR Jbeta segments. A multiplex PCR assay on genomic DNA amplified the CDR3 region of rearranged TCR beta genes. The Illumina HiSeq System was used to sequence the amplified TCR beta libraries as 87-base-pair reads. Processing in the source paper ran as follows. Across the 666 repertoires, a later analysis counted tens of millions of unique TCR beta chains, roughly 11 million of which were shared by at least two donors. Raw reads were error-corrected and collapsed into unique sequences with a nearest-neighbor algorithm that merged closely related sequences to remove PCR and sequencing errors. V, D and J gene segments were assigned by aligning CDR3 sequences to IMGT reference sequences. For a sequence to be retained, a match of at least six nucleotides was required to both a V gene segment and a J gene segment. A rearrangement was called productive if the CDR3 had no stop codons and remained in frame with V and J, and every other rearrangement was called non-productive. CDR3 was defined according to IMGT convention as the region running from the second conserved V-encoded cysteine to the conserved J-encoded phenylalanine. The earlier analysis of 500 to 750 of the donors excluded any sequence lacking an unambiguous match to a single V gene segment. In an earlier analysis of approximately 590 of the donors, V segments were called functional above 56.7% productive rearrangements and were called segregating when the between-donor standard deviation exceeded 5%. A statistical classification framework was developed to diagnose cytomegalovirus status using the catalog of TCR beta chain sequences. In a later analysis, V and J genes were assigned by comparing TCR nucleotide sequences against IMGT/GENE-DB human TR gene sequences. In a later analysis, CDR3 sequences and most-parsimonious VDJ recombination scenarios were assigned using the TCRdist pipeline. In a later analysis, every TCR beta chain was defined by the combination of its CDR3 amino acid sequence and its V-gene family, and reads without a unique V-gene family were dropped. A later analysis removed roughly 590 highly shared, low-generation-probability nucleotide sequences to deal with suspected cross-contamination and a sequencing artifact. In a later analysis, a clonal expansion index for each public chain was calculated from normalized within-repertoire ranks of inferred template counts. In a later analysis, generation probabilities were computed with a VDJ recombination model fitted to out-of-frame rearrangements, and the resulting probabilities were checked against IGoR. In a later analysis, TCR-TCR, TCR-HLA and TCR-CMV co-occurrence was scored with hypergeometric tests, and a repertoire-size bias correction was applied to TCR pairs. False discovery rates were estimated in a later analysis by permuting HLA or CMV assignments 20 times. In a later analysis, co-occurring TCRs were grouped using DBSCAN, with TCRdist sequence similarity added in when clustering inside HLA-allele-positive subsets. Repertoires with fewer than 30,000 or more than 120,000 public chains were left out of co-occurrence clustering, as were a handful of repertoires with anomalous nucleotide sharing. Entries here come from immuneACCESS through TCRdb and include only in-frame sequences with V and J called. Some clones fail to appear in such tables; in the studies checked, an unresolved V gene covers under half of the shortfall, and the cause of the remainder is unknown. For V, J and clone size, that table is used; D and trimming come from the DNA. The sample yields 100,000 to 150,000 clones; roughly 80% were counted once. Of the sample, about 1.2% is held by the ten largest clones.

The cohort was made up of roughly 670 healthy bone marrow donors. At the time of sampling, every cohort member was nominally healthy, though immune exposures that went unrecorded were likely present. The donor tested CMV seronegative and was one of the 352 seronegative cohort members. Every donor gave a peripheral blood sample, and the peripheral blood mononuclear cells from that sample were used for TCR beta sequencing. Genomic DNA extraction from the blood cell samples was performed with the Qiagen DNeasy Blood Extraction Kit. This receptor was taken from a boy aged 5-17 years in good health and CMV-seronegative. Sequences were obtained from PBMCs.

CDR3 sequence: CSVKGDRGYEQYF. The nucleotide sequence is TGCAGCGTTAAGGGAGACAGGGGCTACGAGCAGTACTTC. The V and J segments used are TRBV29-1 and TRBJ2-7, with TRBD1 identical over 8 junction bases. CDR1 and CDR2 are read off the germline V gene as SQVTM and ANQGSEA. Germline trimming: 5 bases from V, 3 bases from J; junction bases outside gene matches: 6. The CDR3 has 13 amino acids, counting the end cysteine and phenylalanine. Left in the record is the CDR3 DNA by itself, 39 bases read in frame from the first base.